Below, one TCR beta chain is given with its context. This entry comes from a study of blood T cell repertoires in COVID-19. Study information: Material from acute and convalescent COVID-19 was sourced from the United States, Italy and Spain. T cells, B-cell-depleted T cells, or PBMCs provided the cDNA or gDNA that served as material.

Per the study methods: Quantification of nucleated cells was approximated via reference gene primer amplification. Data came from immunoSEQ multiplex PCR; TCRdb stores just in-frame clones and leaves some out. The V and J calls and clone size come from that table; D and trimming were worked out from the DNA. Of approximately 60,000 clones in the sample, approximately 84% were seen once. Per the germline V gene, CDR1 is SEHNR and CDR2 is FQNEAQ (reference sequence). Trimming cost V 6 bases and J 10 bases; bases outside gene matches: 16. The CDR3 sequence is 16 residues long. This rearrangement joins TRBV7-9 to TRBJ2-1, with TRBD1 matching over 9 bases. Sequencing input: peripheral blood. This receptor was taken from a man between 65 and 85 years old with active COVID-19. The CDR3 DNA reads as TGTGCCAGCAGTTTCAGTCAGGGACAGGGATTAGGAGAGCAGTTCTTC. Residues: CASSFSQGQGLGEQFF. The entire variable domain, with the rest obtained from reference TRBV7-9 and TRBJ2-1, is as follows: DTGVSQNPRHKITKRGQNVTFRCDPISEHNRLYWYRQTLGQGPEFLTYFQNEAQLEKSRLLSDRFSAERPKGSFSTLEIQRTEQGDSAMYLCASSFSQGQGLGEQFFGPGTRLTVL.